This T cell receptor (beta chain) was recovered during a study of cytomegalovirus exposure and HLA in healthy donors. Regarding the study as a whole: Some segments of the V type, notably TRBV6-2 and TRBV6-3, were excluded as indistinguishable. A missense variant in DCLRE1C was later tied to TCR beta V- and J-gene trimming.

The CDR3 runs to 15 residues. Trimming stripped 3 bases from V and 3 bases from J, with 11 bases between. Per germline, CDR1 SGHTA and CDR2 FQGNSA. Vbeta (60) and Jbeta (13) primers were used in the PCR. The data were produced by immunoSEQ multiplex PCR, yet TCRdb's version contains in-frame clones alone and is incomplete. The repertoire consists of 140,000 or so clones, with around three fifths occurring once and the leading ten covering approximately 1.8%. For this clone: Its antigen remains unknown.

Sequencing was done on a sample of PBMCs. This TCR came from a male donor in good health and CMV-seronegative. The rearrangement uses TRBV7-2 and TRBJ2-2, with a possible D match to TRBD1 (5 bases). For the CDR3, the DNA is TGTGCCAGCAGCTTCGGGCCCAGGGACACCGGGGAGCTGTTTTTT. Amino acids: CASSFGPRDTGELFF.